This entry lists 25 T cell receptor beta chains sequenced from one sample in a study of identical twins' blood T cells. One entry per CDR3 protein results from TCRdb running MiXCR on the 5' RACE reads. The repertoire includes roughly 340,000 distinct CDR3 sequences, roughly 27% of them detected once, and 6% to 7% sits in the top ten. The sequenced sample consisted of PBMCs. The receptor set was obtained from a woman between 18 and 50 years old in good health.

The rearrangement uses TRBV19 and TRBJ1-2; 9 nucleotides line up with TRBD1. In germline, CDR1 is LNHDA, CDR2 SQIVND (reference sequence). This CDR3 comprises 15 residues. With 3 bases clipped from V and 8 bases from J, the junction kept 10 bases outside the gene matches. The DNA of the CDR3 is TGTGCCAGTAGTATGGACCTACAGGGGGCTGAAGGCTACACCTTC. Amino acid sequence: CASSMDLQGAEGYTF.

This clonotype was observed a few times. This rearrangement joins TRBV20-1 to TRBJ1-4, with 9 positions matching TRBD1. V was pared by 1 base and J by 5 bases, with 5 bases of the junction left unmatched. The CDR3 spans 15 residues. Germline V gene lookup returns CDR1 DFQATT and CDR2 SNEGSKA (reference sequence). CDR3 DNA sequence: TGCAGTGCTAGAGTATTGGACAGGGGAAATGAAAAACTGTTTTTT. As protein: CSARVLDRGNEKLFF.

This clonotype was picked up a small number of times. The V gene is TRBV5-1, the J gene TRBJ2-7, with 8 bases fitting TRBD1. With 0 bases clipped from V and 3 bases from J, the junction kept 5 bases outside the gene matches. Per germline, CDR1 SGHRS and CDR2 YFSETQ. CDR3 length: 15 amino acids. The CDR3 nucleotides read TGCGCCAGCAGCTTGGTACAGGGGGGAAACTACGAGCAGTACTTC. It translates to CASSLVQGGNYEQYF.

The chain has TRBV2 and TRBJ1-5; D ambiguous. Germline assignment: CDR1 SNHLY and CDR2 FYNNEI. The CDR3 totals 15 residues. Trimming left V 4 bases short and J 4 bases short, with 14 bases between. CDR3 nucleotide sequence: TGTGCCAGCAGTGCATGGCAGGCCTTAAATCAGCCCCAGCATTTT. Translation gives CASSAWQALNQPQHF.

Many counts were recorded for this clonotype. Germline is not matched at one junction end, which may reflect a read error. The V and J genes are TRBV2 and TRBJ1-2; tentative D call: TRBD1 (6 bases). CDR3 length: 10 residues. Germline V gene sequence: CDR1 SNHLY, CDR2 FYNNEI. The CDR3 DNA sequence: TGTGCCAGCAGTGGCCGGGACATTGTCTTC. Amino acids: CASSGRDIVF.

This rearrangement joins TRBV4-1 to TRBJ1-1; D unclear. This CDR3 is built from 14 residues. V lost 4 bases, J lost 7 bases, and 16 bases lay in between. Germline loops: CDR1 MGHRA, CDR2 YSYEKL. CDR3 in amino acids: CASSPRLASLEAFF. CDR3 bases: TGCGCCAGCAGCCCGAGGTTGGCATCCCTTGAAGCTTTCTTT.

The chain couples TRBV20-1 to TRBJ2-2; TRBD1 might be the D (5 bases). The CDR3 totals 13 residues. Per the germline V gene, CDR1 is DFQATT and CDR2 is SNEGSKA (reference sequence). The V end lost 5 bases, the J end lost 4 bases, and 11 bases lay between the germline ends. As DNA, the CDR3 is TGCAGTGCTCTCGGACACCTCACCGGGGAGCTGTTTTTT. Residues: CSALGHLTGELFF.

The V gene is TRBV9, the J gene TRBJ2-5, with TRBD2 matching over 10 bases. The CDR3 is 16 residues long. Losses at the gene ends were 3 bases for V and 1 base for J; bases not matched to a gene: 6. CDR1 is SGDLS, CDR2 YYNGEE, per germline. In DNA form, the CDR3 reads TGTGCCAGCAGCGCCACTAGCGGGACTTTCCAAGAGACCCAGTACTTC. It translates to CASSATSGTFQETQYF.

J is TRBJ2-3 and V is TRBV5-4; D is undetermined. This CDR3 has 12 residues. CDR1 SGHNT and CDR2 YYREEE come from the germline V gene (reference sequence). The ends were cut back, 4 bases at V and 6 bases at J, with 9 bases in the middle. For the CDR3, the DNA is TGTGCCAGCAGCCAGGTAGCCGATACGCAGTATTTT. Translation: CASSQVADTQYF.

The chain joins TRBV6-2 or TRBV6-3 to TRBJ2-1; D is ambiguous. This CDR3 comprises 15 residues. Germline V gene lookup returns CDR1 MNHEY and CDR2 SVGEGT. Trimming took 3 bases from V and 2 from J, leaving 11 bases between them. Here the CDR3 reads CASSYSRGAYNEQFF. CDR3 sequence (DNA): TGTGCCAGCAGTTATTCCCGTGGAGCCTACAATGAGCAGTTCTTC.

About this clonotype: A read error may be the cause here, since a much bigger clone is one base away. The V and J genes are TRBV29-1 and TRBJ1-3; perhaps TRBD1 as D (5 bases). The germline V gene encodes CDR1 SQVTM and CDR2 ANQGSEA. This CDR3 region has 14 residues. The CDR3 loop is CGALPAGLGNTIYF. CDR3 nucleotide sequence: TGCGGCGCCCTACCGGCAGGGTTGGGAAACACCATATATTTT.

The chain carries TRBV14 and TRBJ1-1, with 9 bases that match TRBD1. Germline lookup yields CDR1 SGHDN and CDR2 FVKESK. With 8 bases clipped from V and 0 bases from J, the junction kept 10 bases outside the gene matches. The CDR3 loop spans 16 amino acids. The CDR3 coding sequence is TGTGCCAGCGGCCGAGGACAGGGGAAGGTGAACACTGAAGCTTTCTTT. Translated: CASGRGQGKVNTEAFF.

This clonotype was recorded a few times. The chain is built from TRBV25-1 and TRBJ1-1, with D unclear. V was pared by 3 bases and J by 0 bases, with 14 bases between. Germline V gene sequence: CDR1 MGHDK, CDR2 SYGVNS. The CDR3 extends over 16 amino acids. The chain's CDR3 is CASSDIGLGVNTEAFF. CDR3 DNA: TGTGCCAGCAGTGATATCGGACTAGGAGTGAACACTGAAGCTTTCTTT. Supplemented by reference TRBV25-1 and TRBJ1-1, the full variable domain reads EADIYQTPRYLVIGTGKKITLECSQTMGHDKMYWYQQDPGMELHLIHYSYGVNSTEKGDLSSESTVSRIRTEHFPLTLESARPSHTSQYLCASSDIGLGVNTEAFFGQGTRLTVV.

This clonotype was seen at least ten times. The chain is built from TRBV29-1 and TRBJ1-2; D perhaps matches TRBD1 (6 bases). Trimming removed 7 bases at V and 6 bases at J, with 12 bases between. The CDR3 spans 11 residues. Germline CDR1 and CDR2: SQVTM and ANQGSEA. In DNA, the CDR3 is TGCAGCGCAGCAGCAGGGGATGGCTACACCTTC. Its translation is CSAAAGDGYTF.

This sequence joins TRBV29-1 and TRBJ2-1, with 11 bases identical to TRBD2. J was trimmed by 2 bases and V by 6 bases; bases with no gene match: 6. CDR1 is SQVTM and CDR2 is ANQGSEA in the germline V gene. The CDR3 totals 15 residues. In DNA, the CDR3 is TGCAGCGTCCAGGGACTAGCGGACGCCTACAATGAGCAGTTCTTC. This codes for CSVQGLADAYNEQFF.

V is TRBV12-3 or TRBV12-4 and J is TRBJ1-2; D not resolved. This CDR3 is 13 amino acids long. V was clipped by 5 bases and J by 6 bases, with 13 bases between them. The CDR3 nucleotides are TGTGCCAGCAGTCCGACCCAAAAGCATGGCTACACCTTC. Translated, it gives CASSPTQKHGYTF.

V gene TRBV6-9 combines with J gene TRBJ1-5; D is possibly TRBD1 (5 bases). V shed 7 bases and J shed 5 bases, with 12 bases lying between them. This CDR3 has 13 residues. Germline CDR1 and CDR2: MNHGY and SVAAGI. CDR3 residues: CASTGVRHQPQHF. The CDR3 nucleotides are TGTGCCAGCACGGGGGTAAGGCATCAGCCCCAGCATTTT.

At least ten counts were recorded for this clonotype. This rearrangement joins TRBV27 to TRBJ1-1; 9 nucleotides agree with TRBD1. This CDR3 comprises 15 residues. Germline V lookup: CDR1 MNHEY, CDR2 SMNVEV (reference sequence). After removal of 5 bases from V and 0 bases from J, the junction contained 4 bases not matched to a gene. The CDR3 DNA sequence: TGTGCCAGCAGTGCCACAGGGGGCCTGAACACTGAAGCTTTCTTT. The encoded protein is CASSATGGLNTEAFF.

This clonotype was seen more than once but under ten times. The V and J genes are TRBV6-5 and TRBJ1-1; D is uncertain. The CDR3 totals 13 residues. V was shortened by 0 bases and J by 8 bases, with 10 bases between the two germline ends. Germline assignment: CDR1 MNHEY and CDR2 SVGAGI. The CDR3 protein is CASSYSVSAEAFF. The DNA of the CDR3 is TGTGCCAGCAGTTACTCGGTATCGGCAGAAGCTTTCTTT.

The chain joins TRBV5-1 to TRBJ2-3, with TRBD1 matching over 8 bases. Per germline, CDR1 SGHRS and CDR2 YFSETQ. CDR3 size: 15 residues. V shed 7 bases and J 6 bases; nucleotides not matched to a gene: 13. CDR3 loop: CASSFRDRSRDTQYF. The CDR3 DNA sequence: TGCGCCAGCTCCTTCCGGGACAGGAGCCGGGATACGCAGTATTTT.

The chain combines TRBV20-1 with TRBJ1-1, with 8 bases that match TRBD1. The CDR3 totals 14 residues. The V segment lost 5 bases and the J segment 8 bases; nucleotides outside the gene matches: 13. Germline-derived CDR1 and CDR2 are DFQATT and SNEGSKA (reference sequence). The DNA of the CDR3 is TGCAGTGCTCCCAGGACAGGGAAGGGGACCGAAGCTTTCTTT. It codes for CSAPRTGKGTEAFF.

The CDR3 region is CSVAPWTGMDYGYTF. The CDR3, as DNA: TGCAGCGTTGCTCCCTGGACAGGGATGGACTATGGCTACACCTTC. This chain connects TRBV29-1 to TRBJ1-2, with 8 positions matching TRBD1. The CDR3 totals 15 residues. Germline values: CDR1 SQVTM, CDR2 ANQGSEA. The trim removed 4 bases at V and 3 bases at J, leaving 10 bases unmatched.

This clonotype was detected only a few times. The chain couples TRBV20-1 to TRBJ1-2; TRBD1 matches at 8 bases. Germline V gives CDR1 DFQATT, CDR2 SNEGSKA (reference sequence). The ends lost 5 bases at V and 4 bases at J; junction bases unmatched: 9. This CDR3 spans 14 amino acids. Written as DNA, the CDR3 is TGCAGTGCTCACGGGACAGGAGGTATCTATGGCTACACCTTC. This encodes CSAHGTGGIYGYTF.

The CDR3 region has the DNA TGTGCCAGCAGCGGGGCCCTCTACACCTTC. Amino acids: CASSGALYTF. V and J are TRBV9 and TRBJ1-2; D gene unclear. V dropped 3 bases and J dropped 10 bases, with 7 bases sitting between them. Germline CDR1 and CDR2: SGDLS and YYNGEE. The CDR3 has 10 residues.

In this sample, this clonotype turned up a few times. J is TRBJ1-6 and V is TRBV27; D is ambiguous. Germline CDR1 and CDR2: MNHEY and SMNVEV (reference sequence). The ends were cut back, 1 base at V and 8 bases at J, with 6 bases in the middle. CDR3 length equals 13 residues. In DNA form, the CDR3 reads TGTGCCAGCAGTTTATTAGGCGATTCACCCCTCCACTTT. Its protein is CASSLLGDSPLHF.